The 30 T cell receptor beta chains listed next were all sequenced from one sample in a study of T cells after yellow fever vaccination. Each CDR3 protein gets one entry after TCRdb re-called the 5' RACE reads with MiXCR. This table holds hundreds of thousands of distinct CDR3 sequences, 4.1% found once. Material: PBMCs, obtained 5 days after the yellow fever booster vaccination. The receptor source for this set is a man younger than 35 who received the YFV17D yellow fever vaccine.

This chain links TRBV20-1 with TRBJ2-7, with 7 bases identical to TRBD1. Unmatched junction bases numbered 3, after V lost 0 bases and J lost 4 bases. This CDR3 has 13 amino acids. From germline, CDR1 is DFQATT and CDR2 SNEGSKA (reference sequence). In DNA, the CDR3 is TGCAGTGCTAGAGAACAGGGGCTGTACGAGCAGTACGTC. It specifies CSAREQGLYEQYV.

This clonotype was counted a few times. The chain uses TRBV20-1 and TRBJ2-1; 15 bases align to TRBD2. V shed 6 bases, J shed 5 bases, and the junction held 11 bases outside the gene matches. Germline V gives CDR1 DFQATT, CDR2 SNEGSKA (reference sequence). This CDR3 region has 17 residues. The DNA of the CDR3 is TGCAGTGCCCAAGGGACTAGCGGGGGGACCCCCCACAATGAGCAGTTCTTC. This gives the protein CSAQGTSGGTPHNEQFF.

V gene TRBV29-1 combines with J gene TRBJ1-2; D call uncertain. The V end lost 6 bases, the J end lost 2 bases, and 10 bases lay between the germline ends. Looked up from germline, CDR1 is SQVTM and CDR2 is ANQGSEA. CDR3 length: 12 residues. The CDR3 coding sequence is TGCAGCGTCGGTCACCGGAACTATGGCTACACCTTC. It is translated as CSVGHRNYGYTF.

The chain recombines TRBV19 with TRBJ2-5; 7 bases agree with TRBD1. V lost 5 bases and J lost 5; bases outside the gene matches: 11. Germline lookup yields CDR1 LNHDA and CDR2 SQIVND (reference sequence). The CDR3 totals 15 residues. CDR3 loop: CASSSPDRPRETQYF. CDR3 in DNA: TGTGCCAGTAGTTCCCCGGACAGGCCTCGGGAGACCCAGTACTTC.

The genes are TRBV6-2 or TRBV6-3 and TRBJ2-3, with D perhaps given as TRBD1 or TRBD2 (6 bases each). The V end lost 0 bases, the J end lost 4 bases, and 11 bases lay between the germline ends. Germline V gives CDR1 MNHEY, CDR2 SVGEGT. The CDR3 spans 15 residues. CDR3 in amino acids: CASSYSKGGADTQYF. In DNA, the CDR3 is TGTGCCAGCAGTTACTCGAAGGGGGGAGCAGATACGCAGTATTTT.

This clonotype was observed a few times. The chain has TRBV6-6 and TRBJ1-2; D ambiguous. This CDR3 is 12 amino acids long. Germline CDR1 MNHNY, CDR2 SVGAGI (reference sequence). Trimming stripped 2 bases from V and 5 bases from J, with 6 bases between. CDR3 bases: TGTGCCAGCAGTTACCCGGTTTATGGCTACACCTTC. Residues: CASSYPVYGYTF.

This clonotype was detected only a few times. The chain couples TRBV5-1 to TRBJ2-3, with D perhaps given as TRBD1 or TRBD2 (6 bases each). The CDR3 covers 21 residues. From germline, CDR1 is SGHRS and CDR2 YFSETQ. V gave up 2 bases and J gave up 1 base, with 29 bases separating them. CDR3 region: CASSFPRRYGVGGAGTDTQYF. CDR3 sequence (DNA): TGCGCCAGCAGCTTTCCCCGCCGATATGGGGTGGGGGGCGCGGGCACAGATACGCAGTATTTT.

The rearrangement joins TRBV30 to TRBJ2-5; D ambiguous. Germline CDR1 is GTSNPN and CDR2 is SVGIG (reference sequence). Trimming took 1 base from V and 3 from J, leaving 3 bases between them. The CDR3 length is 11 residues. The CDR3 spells CAWSGEETQYF. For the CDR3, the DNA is TGTGCCTGGAGTGGAGAAGAGACCCAGTACTTC.

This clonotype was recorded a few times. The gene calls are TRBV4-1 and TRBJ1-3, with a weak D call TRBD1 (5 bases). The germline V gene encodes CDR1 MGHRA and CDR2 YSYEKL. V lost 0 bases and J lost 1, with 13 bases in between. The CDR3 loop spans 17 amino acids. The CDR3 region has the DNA TGCGCCAGCAGCCAAGATCCTCCTGGGGGATCTGGAAACACCATATATTTT. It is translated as CASSQDPPGGSGNTIYF.

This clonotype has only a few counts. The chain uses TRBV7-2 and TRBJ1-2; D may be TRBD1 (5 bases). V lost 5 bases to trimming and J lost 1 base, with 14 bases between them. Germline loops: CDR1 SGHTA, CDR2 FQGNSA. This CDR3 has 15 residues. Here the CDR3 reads CASSPWGGVNYGYTF. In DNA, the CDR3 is TGTGCCAGCAGCCCTTGGGGAGGGGTTAACTATGGCTACACCTTC.

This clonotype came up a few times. The CDR3 protein is CASAAGGVEETQYF. DNA for the CDR3: TGTGCCAGCGCTGCGGGGGGCGTGGAAGAGACCCAGTACTTC. This chain connects TRBV10-3 to TRBJ2-5, with 8 bases identical to TRBD2. V shed 10 bases and J 3 bases; nucleotides not matched to a gene: 10. CDR3 length: 14 residues. Germline CDR1 reads ENHRY; CDR2 reads SYGVKD.

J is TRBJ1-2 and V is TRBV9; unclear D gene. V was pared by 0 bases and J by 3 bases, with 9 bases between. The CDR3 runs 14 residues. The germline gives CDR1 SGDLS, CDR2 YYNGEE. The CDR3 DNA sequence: TGTGCCAGCAGCGTAGATAAGGCATACTATGGCTACACCTTC. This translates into CASSVDKAYYGYTF.

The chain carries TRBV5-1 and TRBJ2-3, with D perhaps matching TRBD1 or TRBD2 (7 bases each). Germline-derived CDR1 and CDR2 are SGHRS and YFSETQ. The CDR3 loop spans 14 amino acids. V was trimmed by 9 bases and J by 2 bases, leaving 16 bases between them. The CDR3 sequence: CATRGGRPTDTQYF. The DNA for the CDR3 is TGCGCCACCAGGGGGGGACGGCCCACAGATACGCAGTATTTT.

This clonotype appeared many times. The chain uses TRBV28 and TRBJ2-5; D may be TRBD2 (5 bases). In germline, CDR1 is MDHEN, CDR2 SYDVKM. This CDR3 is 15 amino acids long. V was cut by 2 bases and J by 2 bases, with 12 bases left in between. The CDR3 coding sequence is TGTGCCAGCAGTTTAAGGCTAGGAGGTCAAGAGACCCAGTACTTC. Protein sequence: CASSLRLGGQETQYF.

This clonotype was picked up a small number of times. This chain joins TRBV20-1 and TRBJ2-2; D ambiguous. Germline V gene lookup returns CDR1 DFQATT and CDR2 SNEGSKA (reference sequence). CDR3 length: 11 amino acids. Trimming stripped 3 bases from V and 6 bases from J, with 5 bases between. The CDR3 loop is CSASMAGELFF. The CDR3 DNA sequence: TGCAGTGCTAGTATGGCCGGGGAGCTGTTTTTT.

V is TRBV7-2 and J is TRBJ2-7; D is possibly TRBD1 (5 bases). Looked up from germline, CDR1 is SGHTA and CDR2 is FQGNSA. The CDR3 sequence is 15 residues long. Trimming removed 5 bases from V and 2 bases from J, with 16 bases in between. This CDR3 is CASSVGQGTAYEQYV. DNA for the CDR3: TGTGCCAGCAGCGTAGGGCAGGGAACGGCCTACGAGCAGTACGTC.

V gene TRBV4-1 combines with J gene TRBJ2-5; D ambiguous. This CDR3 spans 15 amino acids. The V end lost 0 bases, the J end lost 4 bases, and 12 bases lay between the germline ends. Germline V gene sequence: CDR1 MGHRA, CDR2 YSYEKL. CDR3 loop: CASSQDPARVETQYF. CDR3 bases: TGCGCCAGCAGCCAAGACCCGGCAAGAGTAGAGACCCAGTACTTC.

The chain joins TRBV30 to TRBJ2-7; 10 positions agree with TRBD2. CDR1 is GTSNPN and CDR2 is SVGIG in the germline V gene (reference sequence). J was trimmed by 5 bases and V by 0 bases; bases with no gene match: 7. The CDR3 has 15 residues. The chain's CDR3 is CAWSVRAGGRDEQYF. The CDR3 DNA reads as TGTGCCTGGAGTGTACGAGCGGGGGGGCGGGACGAGCAGTACTTC.

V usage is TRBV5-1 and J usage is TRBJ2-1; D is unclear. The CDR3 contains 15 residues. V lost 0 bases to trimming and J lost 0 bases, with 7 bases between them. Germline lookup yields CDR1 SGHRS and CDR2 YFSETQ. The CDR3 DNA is TGCGCCAGCAGCTTGGGCCATAACTCCTACAATGAGCAGTTCTTC. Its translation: CASSLGHNSYNEQFF. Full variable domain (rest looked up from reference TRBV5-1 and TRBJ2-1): KAGVTQTPRYLIKTRGQQVTLSCSPISGHRSVSWYQQTPGQGLQFLFEYFSETQRNKGNFPGRFSGRQFSNSRSEMNVSTLELGDSALYLCASSLGHNSYNEQFFGPGTRLTVL.

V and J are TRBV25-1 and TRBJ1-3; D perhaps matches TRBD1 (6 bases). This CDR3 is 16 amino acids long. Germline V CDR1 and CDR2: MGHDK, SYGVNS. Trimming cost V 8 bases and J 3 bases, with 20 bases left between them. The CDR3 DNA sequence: TGTGCCAGCCACGCGGGACACCAAAGGGGTGGAAACACCATATATTTT. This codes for CASHAGHQRGGNTIYF. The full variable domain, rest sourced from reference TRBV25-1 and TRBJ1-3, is EADIYQTPRYLVIGTGKKITLECSQTMGHDKMYWYQQDPGMELHLIHYSYGVNSTEKGDLSSESTVSRIRTEHFPLTLESARPSHTSQYLCASHAGHQRGGNTIYFGEGSWLTVV.

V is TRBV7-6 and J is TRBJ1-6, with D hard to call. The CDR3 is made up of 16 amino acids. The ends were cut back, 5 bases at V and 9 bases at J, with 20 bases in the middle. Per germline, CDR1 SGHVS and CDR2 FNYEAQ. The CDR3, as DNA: TGTGCCAGCAGCCCCAGAACCCGCGAGGAAGGTTCACCCCTCCACTTT. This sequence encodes CASSPRTREEGSPLHF.

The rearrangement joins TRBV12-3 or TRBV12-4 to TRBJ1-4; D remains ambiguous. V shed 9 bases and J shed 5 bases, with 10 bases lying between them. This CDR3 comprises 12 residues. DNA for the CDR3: TGTGCCAGTAGTGGGTGGAATGAAAAACTGTTTTTT. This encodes CASSGWNEKLFF.

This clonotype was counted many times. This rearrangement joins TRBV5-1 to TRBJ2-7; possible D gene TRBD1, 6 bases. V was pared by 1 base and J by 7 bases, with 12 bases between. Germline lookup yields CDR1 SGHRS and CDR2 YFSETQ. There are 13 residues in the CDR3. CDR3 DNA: TGCGCCAGCAGCTTGCAGGGGTTGGGGGAGCAGTACGTC. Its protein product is CASSLQGLGEQYV.

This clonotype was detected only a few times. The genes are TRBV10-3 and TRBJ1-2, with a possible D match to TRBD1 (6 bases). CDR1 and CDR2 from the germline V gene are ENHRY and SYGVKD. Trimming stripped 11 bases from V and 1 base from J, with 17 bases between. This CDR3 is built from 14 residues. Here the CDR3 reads CALRDTGNNYGYTF. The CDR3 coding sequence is TGTGCCCTACGGGATACAGGGAATAACTATGGCTACACCTTC.

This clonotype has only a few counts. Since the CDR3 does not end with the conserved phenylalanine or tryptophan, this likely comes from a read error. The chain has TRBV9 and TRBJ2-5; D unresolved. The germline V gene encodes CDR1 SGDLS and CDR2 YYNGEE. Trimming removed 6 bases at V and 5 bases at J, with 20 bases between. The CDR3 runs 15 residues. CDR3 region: CASTLMDGRAETQYL. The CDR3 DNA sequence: TGTGCCAGCACCCTTATGGACGGCCGAGCGGAGACCCAGTACCTC.

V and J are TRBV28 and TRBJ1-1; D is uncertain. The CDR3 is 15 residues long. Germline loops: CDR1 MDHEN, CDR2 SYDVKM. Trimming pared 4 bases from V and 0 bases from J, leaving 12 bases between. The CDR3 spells CASSSLTRMNTEAFF. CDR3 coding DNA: TGTGCCAGCAGTTCCCTGACACGTATGAACACTGAAGCTTTCTTT.

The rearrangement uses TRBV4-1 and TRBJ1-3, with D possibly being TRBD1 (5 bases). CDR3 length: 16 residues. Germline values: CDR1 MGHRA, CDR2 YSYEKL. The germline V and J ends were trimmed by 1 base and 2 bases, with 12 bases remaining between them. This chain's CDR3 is CASSQVWGNTGNTIYF. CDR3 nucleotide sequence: TGCGCCAGCAGCCAAGTATGGGGGAACACTGGAAACACCATATATTTT.

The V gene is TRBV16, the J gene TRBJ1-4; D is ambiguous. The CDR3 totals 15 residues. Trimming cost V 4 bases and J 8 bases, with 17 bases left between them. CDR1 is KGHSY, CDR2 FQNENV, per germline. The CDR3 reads CASSPYLGESEKLFF. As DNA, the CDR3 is TGTGCCAGCAGCCCTTACCTCGGGGAAAGCGAAAAACTGTTTTTT.

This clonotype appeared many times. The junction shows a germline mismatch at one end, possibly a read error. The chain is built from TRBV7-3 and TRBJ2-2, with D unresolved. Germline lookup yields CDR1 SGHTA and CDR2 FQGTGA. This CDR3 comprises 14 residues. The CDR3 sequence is CASSLQGNTGELFF. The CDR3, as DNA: TGCGCCAGCAGCTTGCAAGGGAACACCGGGGAGCTGTTTTTT.

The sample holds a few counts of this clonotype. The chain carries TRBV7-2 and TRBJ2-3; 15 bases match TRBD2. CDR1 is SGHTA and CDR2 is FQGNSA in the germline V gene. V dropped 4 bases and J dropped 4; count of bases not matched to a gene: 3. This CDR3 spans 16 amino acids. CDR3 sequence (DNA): TGTGCCAGCAGCTCAAGGACTAGCGGGGGGGCAGATACGCAGTATTTT. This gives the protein CASSSRTSGGADTQYF. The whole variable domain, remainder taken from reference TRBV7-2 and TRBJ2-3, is GAGVSQSPSNKVTEKGKDVELRCDPISGHTALYWYRQSLGQGLEFLIYFQGNSAPDKSGLPSDRFSAERTGGSVSTLTIQRTQQEDSAVYLCASSSRTSGGADTQYFGPGTRLTVL.